This TCR beta chain was profiled in a study of cytomegalovirus exposure and HLA in healthy donors. Worth noting for this clone: As yet, its antigen is unknown.

The study, taken as a whole, reports: Rarity held for most TCR sequences, but there were some public TCRs that occurred in many donors. CMV serostatus was the sole immune exposure information available. Relative to the approximately 680-donor mean, N-insertions were reportedly fewer in an Asian-associated ancestry cluster in a later analysis. Common viral pathogens seemed, in a later analysis, to connect with several of the most significant clusters.

CDR3 size: 21 residues. The germline CDR1 and CDR2 sequences are SGDLS and YYNGEE. Between the trimmed V and J ends, which lost 3 bases and 1 base, there was a span of 28 bases. Primers included in the PCR were 60 Vbeta and 13 Jbeta primers. The data were produced by immunoSEQ multiplex PCR, yet TCRdb's version contains in-frame clones alone and is incomplete. The table lists some 150,000 clones, around 86% of them singletons, with approximately 2.9% in the top ten. The specimen was PBMCs. The receptor comes from a woman aged 25 to 39 in good health and CMV-seronegative. The chain combines TRBV9 with TRBJ2-2; possibly TRBD1 for D (6 bases). The CDR3 nucleotides are TGTGCCAGCAGCGCTACCCGAAGGGTGCAGGGGAGAAGTCAGAACACCGGGGAGCTGTTTTTT. It specifies CASSATRRVQGRSQNTGELFF.